This TCR beta chain was recorded in a study of CD8 T cells in ankylosing spondylitis. This clonotype was counted a few times. The antigen is not known. Trimming cost V 2 bases and J 0 bases, with 9 bases left between them. The CDR3 sequence is 14 residues long. CDR1 is GTSNPN and CDR2 is SVGIG in the germline V gene (reference sequence). Findings of the study overall: Clones linked with disease were CD8+ and fairly uncommon in the peripheral blood. Disease-linked clones reportedly concentrated significantly in matched ankylosing spondylitis synovial fluid. There was a TCR beta motif, made of eight highly homologous variants, that appeared characteristic of ankylosing spondylitis blood.

TCR beta libraries were made by quantitative 5'-RACE with molecular barcodes. TCRdb used MiXCR to reprocess the 5' RACE reads, holding one entry per CDR3 protein. The sample consists of 390,000 or so distinct CDR3 sequences, about 20% of them appearing once. The V and J genes are TRBV30 and TRBJ2-3; D uncertain. The clonotype comes from a male donor with ankylosing spondylitis. The material sequenced was blood, either unsorted or a sorted T cell fraction (not recorded which). The CDR3, as DNA: TGTGCCTGGAGTACCGACCAAAGCACAGATACGCAGTATTTT. It yields the protein CAWSTDQSTDTQYF.